Here is one T cell receptor (beta chain) with its context. This sample was included in a study of T cell changes during pregnancy in multiple sclerosis. Some clones are missing from TCRdb's copy, which holds only in-frame ones; the method was immunoSEQ multiplex PCR. The data show tens of thousands of clones, 94% seen once. Sequenced material: peripheral blood, taken in the third trimester of pregnancy. The sequence came from a female donor with multiple sclerosis, enrolled in a pregnancy study.

CDR3 amino acids: CASSLSDSYEQYF. DNA for the CDR3: TGTGCCAGCAGCCTCTCAGACTCCTACGAGCAGTACTTC. The genes are TRBV7-9 and TRBJ2-7; D not certain. The CDR3 has 13 amino acids. CDR1 and CDR2 from the germline V gene are SEHNR and FQNEAQ (reference sequence). The germline V and J ends were trimmed by 5 bases and 0 bases, with 8 bases remaining between them.